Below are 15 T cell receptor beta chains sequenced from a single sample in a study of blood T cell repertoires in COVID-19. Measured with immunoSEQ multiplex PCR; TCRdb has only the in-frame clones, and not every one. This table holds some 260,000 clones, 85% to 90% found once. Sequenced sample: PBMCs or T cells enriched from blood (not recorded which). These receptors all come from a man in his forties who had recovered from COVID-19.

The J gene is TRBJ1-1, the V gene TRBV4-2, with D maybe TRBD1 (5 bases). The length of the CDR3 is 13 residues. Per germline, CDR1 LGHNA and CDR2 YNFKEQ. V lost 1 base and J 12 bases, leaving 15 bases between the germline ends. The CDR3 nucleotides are TGTGCCAGCAGCCAAGTTGCAGGAGGGGTCACTTTCTTT. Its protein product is CASSQVAGGVTFF.

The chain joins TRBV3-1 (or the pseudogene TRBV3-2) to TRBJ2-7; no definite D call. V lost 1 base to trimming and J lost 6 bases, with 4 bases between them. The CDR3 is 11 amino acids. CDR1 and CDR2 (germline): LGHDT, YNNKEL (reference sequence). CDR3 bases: TGTGCCAGCAGCCAAGTCGGCGAGCAGTACTTC. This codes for CASSQVGEQYF.

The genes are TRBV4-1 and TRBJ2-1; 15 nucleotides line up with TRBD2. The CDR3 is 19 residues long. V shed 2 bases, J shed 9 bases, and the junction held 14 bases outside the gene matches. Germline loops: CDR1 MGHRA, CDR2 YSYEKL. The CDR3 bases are TGCGCCAGCAGCCAACTGGGACTAGCGGGGGGCCCTAGGCCCCGTGAGCAGTTCTTC. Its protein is CASSQLGLAGGPRPREQFF.

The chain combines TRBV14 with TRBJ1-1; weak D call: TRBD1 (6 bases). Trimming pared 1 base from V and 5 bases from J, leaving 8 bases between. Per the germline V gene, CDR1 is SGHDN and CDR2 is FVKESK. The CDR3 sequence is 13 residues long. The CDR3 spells CASSQGGPTEAFF. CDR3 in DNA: TGTGCCAGCAGCCAAGGGGGGCCAACTGAAGCTTTCTTT. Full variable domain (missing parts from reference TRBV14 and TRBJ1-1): EAGVTQFPSHSVIEKGQTVTLRCDPISGHDNLYWYRRVMGKEIKFLLHFVKESKQDESGMPNNRFLAERTGGTYSTLKVQPAELEDSGVYFCASSQGGPTEAFFGQGTRLTVV.

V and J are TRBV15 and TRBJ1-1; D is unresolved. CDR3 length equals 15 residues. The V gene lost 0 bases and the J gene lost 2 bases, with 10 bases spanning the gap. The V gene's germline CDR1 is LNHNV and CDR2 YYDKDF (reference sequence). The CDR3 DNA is TGTGCCACCAGCAGAGATCCGGGAGCTAACACTGAAGCTTTCTTT. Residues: CATSRDPGANTEAFF.

The CDR3 sequence is CASSEELAGGNEQFF. CDR3 bases: TGTGCCAGCAGTGAAGAACTAGCGGGGGGGAATGAGCAGTTCTTC. V and J are TRBV2 and TRBJ2-1; 13 bases match TRBD2. The CDR3 totals 15 residues. J gave up 7 bases and V 1 base, and 1 base lay outside the gene matches. Germline CDR1 is SNHLY and CDR2 is FYNNEI.

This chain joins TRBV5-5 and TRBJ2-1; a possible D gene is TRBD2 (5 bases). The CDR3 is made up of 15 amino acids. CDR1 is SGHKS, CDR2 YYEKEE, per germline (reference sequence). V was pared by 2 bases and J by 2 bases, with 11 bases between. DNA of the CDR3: TGTGCCAGCAGCTTTGAGGGTCAGACCTACAATGAGCAGTTCTTC. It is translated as CASSFEGQTYNEQFF.

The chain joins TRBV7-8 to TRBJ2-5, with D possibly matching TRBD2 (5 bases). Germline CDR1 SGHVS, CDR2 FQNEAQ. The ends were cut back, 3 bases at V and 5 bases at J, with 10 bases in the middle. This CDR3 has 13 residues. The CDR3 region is CASSFGRLETQYF. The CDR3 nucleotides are TGTGCCAGCAGCTTTGGGAGACTGGAGACCCAGTACTTC.

The CDR3 region has the DNA TGTGCCTGGAGTCGGGAAAAACTGTTTTTT. Amino acid sequence: CAWSREKLFF. The V call is TRBV30, the J call TRBJ1-4; no reliable D call. This CDR3 contains 10 residues. Germline values: CDR1 GTSNPN, CDR2 SVGIG (reference sequence). The V end was cut by 2 bases, the J end by 8 bases, with 3 bases between.

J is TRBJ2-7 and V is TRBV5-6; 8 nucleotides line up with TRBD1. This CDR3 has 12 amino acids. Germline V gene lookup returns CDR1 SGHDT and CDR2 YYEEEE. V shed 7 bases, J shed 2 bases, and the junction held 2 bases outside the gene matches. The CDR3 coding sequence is TGTGCCAGCCAGGGGGCCACCTACGAGCAGTACTTC. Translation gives CASQGATYEQYF.

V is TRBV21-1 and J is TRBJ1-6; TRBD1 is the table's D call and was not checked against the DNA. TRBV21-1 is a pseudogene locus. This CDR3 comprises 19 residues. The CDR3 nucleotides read TGTGCCAGCAGCACTGGCCCTGACAGGGGATGCTCCTATAATTCACCCCTCCACTTT. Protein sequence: CASSTGPDRGCSYNSPLHF.

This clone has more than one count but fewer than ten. The CDR3 here is CASSYFLNTEAFF. The DNA for the CDR3 is TGTGCCAGTAGTTACTTCTTGAACACTGAAGCTTTCTTT. The J gene is TRBJ1-1, the V gene TRBV19, with D unclear. In germline, CDR1 is LNHDA, CDR2 SQIVND (reference sequence). V gave up 5 bases and J gave up 0 bases, with 7 bases separating them. The CDR3 loop spans 13 amino acids.

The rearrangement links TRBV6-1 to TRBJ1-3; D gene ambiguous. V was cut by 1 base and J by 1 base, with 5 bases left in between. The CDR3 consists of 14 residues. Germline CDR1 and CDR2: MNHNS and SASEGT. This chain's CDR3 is CASSEGASGNTIYF. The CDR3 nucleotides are TGTGCCAGCAGTGAAGGGGCATCTGGAAACACCATATATTTT.

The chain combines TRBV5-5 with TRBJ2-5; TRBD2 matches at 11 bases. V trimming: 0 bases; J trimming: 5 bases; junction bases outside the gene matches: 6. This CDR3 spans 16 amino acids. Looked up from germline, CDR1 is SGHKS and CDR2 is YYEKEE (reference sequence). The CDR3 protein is CASSLVASGGSETQYF. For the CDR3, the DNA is TGTGCCAGCAGCTTGGTGGCTAGCGGGGGGTCGGAGACCCAGTACTTC.

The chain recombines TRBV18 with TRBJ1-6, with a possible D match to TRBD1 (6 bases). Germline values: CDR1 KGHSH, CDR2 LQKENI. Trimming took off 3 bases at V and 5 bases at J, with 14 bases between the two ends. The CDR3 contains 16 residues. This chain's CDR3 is CASSPRQGQNNSPLHF. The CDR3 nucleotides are TGTGCCAGCTCACCCCGGCAAGGACAGAATAATTCACCCCTCCACTTT.